The 5 T cell receptor beta chains presented below share a single source sample, sequenced in a study of blood T cell repertoires in COVID-19. Sequencing was performed with immunoSEQ multiplex PCR; in TCRdb, only in-frame clones are kept and a portion is missing. The sample lists some 200,000 clones, 87% occurring once. Sequencing used PBMCs or T cells enriched from blood (not recorded which). The receptors were sampled from a man between 18 and 29 years old with acute COVID-19.

This chain uses TRBV12-5 with TRBJ2-5; tentatively, D is TRBD1 (8 bases). CDR3 length: 14 residues. Trimming took off 5 bases at V and 5 bases at J, with 15 bases between the two ends. CDR1 and CDR2 (germline): LGHNT, FRNRAP. The CDR3 region is CASGATGGEETQYF. The CDR3 DNA sequence: TGTGCTAGTGGTGCAACAGGGGGGGAGGAGACCCAGTACTTC.

The V and J genes are TRBV11-2 and TRBJ2-7; possibly TRBD2 for D (6 bases). The CDR3 loop spans 14 amino acids. CDR1 and CDR2 from the germline V gene are SGHAT and FQNNGV. Trimming cost V 1 base and J 0 bases, with 7 bases left between them. The CDR3 nucleotides are TGTGCCAGCAGCTTAGGGGACTTCTCCTACGAGCAGTACTTC. Translation gives CASSLGDFSYEQYF.

The chain has TRBV10-1 and TRBJ2-1, with TRBD2 as a possible D gene (5 bases). V lost 3 bases and J 1 base, leaving 10 bases between the germline ends. Germline V gene sequence: CDR1 WNHNN, CDR2 SYGVQD (reference sequence). CDR3 length equals 15 residues. Written as DNA, the CDR3 is TGCGCCAGCAGTGAAACAGCGGTGTCCTACAATGAGCAGTTCTTC. Protein sequence: CASSETAVSYNEQFF.

The rearrangement joins TRBV10-1 to TRBJ1-3; 7 bases agree with TRBD1. The CDR3 has 15 residues. The trim removed 8 bases at V and 0 bases at J, leaving 7 bases unmatched. Germline-derived CDR1 and CDR2 are WNHNN and SYGVQD (reference sequence). The CDR3 sequence is CASGTDENSGNTIYF. In DNA, the CDR3 is TGCGCCAGCGGGACAGACGAGAACTCTGGAAACACCATATATTTT.

This chain links TRBV6-2 or TRBV6-3 with TRBJ1-1; TRBD1 matches at 9 bases. Germline V gene sequence: CDR1 MNHEY, CDR2 SVGEGT. The CDR3 runs 14 residues. J lost 6 bases, V lost 5 bases, and 7 bases had no gene match. This chain's CDR3 is CASSPRTGAPEAFF. CDR3 nucleotide sequence: TGTGCCAGCAGTCCACGGACAGGGGCCCCTGAAGCTTTCTTT.